This passage covers 20 T cell receptor beta chains from one sample sequenced in a study of T cell repertoires in cytomegalovirus infection. Via MiXCR, TCRdb re-called the reads, giving one row per CDR3 protein. The table lists around 350,000 distinct CDR3 sequences, 15% to 20% of them singletons. Input material: PBMCs. The receptors were sampled from a human donor in good health (CMV status not recorded). Some clones in this sample may be carry-over from other donors' samples.

The chain joins TRBV18 to TRBJ1-5; weak D call: TRBD1 (5 bases). The germline gives CDR1 KGHSH, CDR2 LQKENI. Trimming pared 2 bases from V and 3 bases from J, leaving 8 bases between. The CDR3 contains 14 residues. This CDR3 is CASSPGALNQPQHF. In DNA, the CDR3 is TGTGCCAGCTCACCAGGGGCCCTCAATCAGCCCCAGCATTTT.

The chain recombines TRBV10-3 with TRBJ2-7, with TRBD1 matching 8 bases. Germline V CDR1 and CDR2: ENHRY, SYGVKD. With V trimmed by 11 bases and J by 3 bases, 6 bases remained unmatched. The CDR3 consists of 12 residues. CDR3 residues: CAASRGLYEQYF. For the CDR3, the DNA is TGTGCCGCAAGCAGGGGGCTCTACGAGCAGTACTTC.

The chain is built from TRBV7-9 and TRBJ2-3; D is possibly TRBD1 (6 bases). Germline values: CDR1 SEHNR, CDR2 FQNEAQ (reference sequence). This CDR3 has 16 amino acids. The V and J ends lost 3 bases and 0 bases respectively, with 13 bases between them. In nucleotides, the CDR3 is TGTGCCAGCAGCTTCTCAGGGGTATCTAGCACAGATACGCAGTATTTT. It encodes CASSFSGVSSTDTQYF.

There are many counts of this clonotype. The chain combines TRBV27 with TRBJ2-7, with D perhaps TRBD1 (5 bases). CDR1 is MNHEY and CDR2 is SMNVEV in the germline V gene (reference sequence). The CDR3 runs to 15 residues. V was shortened by 0 bases and J by 2 bases, with 11 bases between the two germline ends. This chain's CDR3 is CASSLSSGQTYEQYF. CDR3 DNA sequence: TGTGCCAGCAGTTTATCCTCAGGGCAGACCTACGAGCAGTACTTC.

There are many counts of this clonotype. V is TRBV28 and J is TRBJ1-2; D possibly corresponds to TRBD1 (5 bases). Trimming pared 4 bases from V and 8 bases from J, leaving 11 bases between. The CDR3 is 12 residues long. Germline V gene sequence: CDR1 MDHEN, CDR2 SYDVKM. The CDR3 bases are TGTGCCAGCAGTTCACAGGCTTGGGGCTACACCTTC. Protein sequence: CASSSQAWGYTF.

The CDR3 sequence: CASSPRQGMAEMSQHF. CDR3 sequence (DNA): TGTGCCAGCAGTCCCCGACAGGGAATGGCGGAGATGTCCCAGCATTTT. The rearrangement uses TRBV6-2 or TRBV6-3 and TRBJ1-5; 7 bases fit TRBD1. The CDR3 spans 16 residues. V gave up 5 bases and J gave up 11 bases; unmatched junction bases: 18. Germline V gives CDR1 MNHEY, CDR2 SVGEGT.

The chain has TRBV12-5 and TRBJ2-3; no reliable D call. The CDR3 runs 13 residues. The V and J ends lost 4 bases and 2 bases respectively, with 7 bases between them. Germline lookup yields CDR1 LGHNT and CDR2 FRNRAP. The CDR3 DNA sequence: TGTGCTAGTGGTTCCCCGGCCACAGATACGCAGTATTTT. It encodes CASGSPATDTQYF. The whole variable domain, remainder taken from reference TRBV12-5 and TRBJ2-3, is DARVTQTPRHKVTEMGQEVTMRCQPILGHNTVFWYRQTMMQGLELLAYFRNRAPLDDSGMPKDRFSAEMPDATLATLKIQPSEPRDSAVYFCASGSPATDTQYFGPGTRLTVL.

The table lists this clonotype with a few counts. This chain links TRBV20-1 with TRBJ2-1; a weak D match, TRBD1 (5 bases). The CDR3 is 14 amino acids. In germline, CDR1 is DFQATT, CDR2 SNEGSKA (reference sequence). The V and J ends lost 3 bases and 8 bases respectively, with 17 bases between them. CDR3 nucleotide sequence: TGCAGTGCTAGTTGGCAGGGAATCGAGGATGAGCAGTTCTTC. Protein: CSASWQGIEDEQFF.

This rearrangement joins TRBV6-2 or TRBV6-3 to TRBJ2-2; 7 bases align to TRBD1. Per germline, CDR1 MNHEY and CDR2 SVGEGT. The ends lost 5 bases at V and 5 bases at J; junction bases unmatched: 11. The CDR3 covers 16 residues. The CDR3 is CASSLSDRELTGELFF. The CDR3 region has the DNA TGTGCCAGCAGTCTATCCGACAGGGAATTAACCGGGGAGCTGTTTTTT.

This clonotype was seen many times. This chain uses TRBV12-3 or TRBV12-4 with TRBJ2-7, with 8 bases lining up with TRBD1. Trimming at V came to 9 bases and at J to 5 bases, leaving 15 bases not matched to a gene. The CDR3 runs 15 residues. CDR3 in amino acids: CARRPGQVPFDEQYF. The CDR3, as DNA: TGTGCCAGGCGGCCGGGACAGGTTCCCTTTGACGAGCAGTACTTC.

This clonotype was recorded many times. This chain connects TRBV7-8 to TRBJ1-2, with D possibly TRBD1 on 5 matching bases. The CDR3 is 15 residues long. Germline CDR1 and CDR2: SGHVS and FQNEAQ. V lost 1 base to trimming and J lost 4 bases, with 13 bases between them. Written as DNA, the CDR3 is TGTGCCAGCAGCTTAGTTGAAGGGGCCCCCTATGGCTACACCTTC. It translates to CASSLVEGAPYGYTF. The full variable domain, in which reference TRBV7-8 and TRBJ1-2 provide the parts outside the CDR3, is GAGVSQSPRYKVAKRGQDVALRCDPISGHVSLFWYQQALGQGPEFLTYFQNEAQLDKSGLPSDRFFAERPEGSVSTLKIQRTQQEDSAVYLCASSLVEGAPYGYTFGSGTRLTVV.

This clonotype was observed many times. The chain carries TRBV7-8 and TRBJ2-1, with TRBD1 as a possible D gene (5 bases). The CDR3 consists of 16 residues. Germline V gene lookup returns CDR1 SGHVS and CDR2 FQNEAQ. With 2 bases removed from V and 9 bases from J, the gap between germline ends came to 20 bases. CDR3 sequence (DNA): TGTGCCAGCAGCTTAATGGGGCGGACGGTAAAGGGTGAGCAGTTCTTC. It translates to CASSLMGRTVKGEQFF. Based on the CDR3 plus reference TRBV7-8 and TRBJ2-1, the full variable domain is GAGVSQSPRYKVAKRGQDVALRCDPISGHVSLFWYQQALGQGPEFLTYFQNEAQLDKSGLPSDRFFAERPEGSVSTLKIQRTQQEDSAVYLCASSLMGRTVKGEQFFGPGTRLTVL.

The V and J genes are TRBV4-1 and TRBJ1-5; D remains unclear. CDR3 length: 16 amino acids. The germline V and J ends were trimmed by 1 base and 3 bases, with 13 bases remaining between them. Germline CDR1 reads MGHRA; CDR2 reads YSYEKL. The CDR3 sequence: CASSQGVLPHNQPQHF. The CDR3 bases are TGCGCCAGCAGCCAAGGGGTCCTACCTCACAATCAGCCCCAGCATTTT.

The chain carries TRBV28 and TRBJ1-1; D uncertain. Trimming took off 5 bases at V and 11 bases at J, with 21 bases between the two ends. The CDR3 is made up of 14 amino acids. CDR1 and CDR2 from the germline V gene are MDHEN and SYDVKM. This CDR3 is CASSPLGSKGKAFF. The CDR3 bases are TGTGCCAGCAGTCCGTTGGGGTCTAAGGGAAAGGCTTTCTTT.

This clonotype has a count of ten or more. The J gene is TRBJ2-3, the V gene TRBV7-6, with TRBD1 matching over 7 bases. CDR1 and CDR2 from the germline V gene are SGHVS and FNYEAQ. V gave up 5 bases and J gave up 4 bases; unmatched junction bases: 12. The CDR3 runs to 16 residues. The CDR3 protein is CASSGRQGLVADTQYF. For the CDR3, the DNA is TGTGCCAGCAGCGGTAGACAGGGTTTAGTGGCAGATACGCAGTATTTT.

This clonotype was picked up many times. V and J are TRBV7-9 and TRBJ2-1; D uncertain. The CDR3 extends over 14 amino acids. Germline V gene data show CDR1 as SEHNR and CDR2 as FQNEAQ (reference sequence). Trimming removed 4 bases at V and 0 bases at J, with 7 bases between. The CDR3 reads CASSWPLSYNEQFF. In nucleotides, the CDR3 is TGTGCCAGCAGCTGGCCCCTCTCCTACAATGAGCAGTTCTTC.

This clonotype showed up many times. In nucleotides, the CDR3 is TGTGCCAGCAGCTTAGCGCCGTCAGGGGGACTAGCGGGAGGGCAAGAGACCCAGTACTTC. Encoded protein: CASSLAPSGGLAGGQETQYF. The chain links TRBV7-2 to TRBJ2-5, with TRBD2 matching over 16 bases. The CDR3 spans 20 residues. Looked up from germline, CDR1 is SGHTA and CDR2 is FQGNSA. V trimming: 0 bases; J trimming: 2 bases; junction bases outside the gene matches: 9. The complete variable domain, with remaining parts taken from reference TRBV7-2 and TRBJ2-5, reads GAGVSQSPSNKVTEKGKDVELRCDPISGHTALYWYRQSLGQGLEFLIYFQGNSAPDKSGLPSDRFSAERTGGSVSTLTIQRTQQEDSAVYLCASSLAPSGGLAGGQETQYFGPGTRLLVL.

This clonotype was picked up many times. The V gene is TRBV12-3 or TRBV12-4, the J gene TRBJ1-6; TRBD1 might be the D (5 bases). The CDR3 sequence is 19 residues long. V lost 6 bases and J lost 0, with 21 bases in between. CDR3 in DNA: TGTGCCAGCAGACCTTCCCTCGGGACGGCGAGCTCCTATAATTCACCCCTCCACTTT. Translation gives CASRPSLGTASSYNSPLHF.

This sequence joins TRBV2 and TRBJ2-3, with 8 nucleotides matching TRBD2. The CDR3 is made up of 15 amino acids. The V segment lost 8 bases and the J segment 0 bases; nucleotides outside the gene matches: 7. Germline CDR1 reads SNHLY; CDR2 reads FYNNEI. The CDR3 is CASGGRLASTDTQYF. CDR3 nucleotides: TGTGCCAGCGGCGGGAGGCTGGCTAGCACAGATACGCAGTATTTT. Complete variable domain (other parts from reference TRBV2 and TRBJ2-3): EPEVTQTPSHQVTQMGQEVILRCVPISNHLYFYWYRQILGQKVEFLVSFYNNEISEKSEIFDDQFSVERPDGSNFTLKIRSTKLEDSAMYFCASGGRLASTDTQYFGPGTRLTVL.

The chain combines TRBV9 with TRBJ2-7; maybe TRBD2 (5 bases). Between the trimmed V and J ends, which lost 0 bases and 4 bases, there was a span of 14 bases. Germline-derived CDR1 and CDR2 are SGDLS and YYNGEE. The CDR3 is made up of 15 amino acids. CDR3 loop: CASSVDGSRVYEQYF. DNA of the CDR3: TGTGCCAGCAGCGTAGATGGGAGTCGGGTTTACGAGCAGTACTTC.